Listed below are T cell receptor beta chains from one sample, sequenced in a study of cytotoxic CD8 clonotypes in ibrutinib-treated CLL. Repertoires were generated with immunoSEQ multiplex PCR, while TCRdb's copy carries only in-frame clones and drops some. The sample consists of approximately 340,000 clones, around 66% of them appearing once. The sequencing here drew on PBMCs, taken after 36 months of ibrutinib treatment. Source of these receptors: a human donor with chronic lymphocytic leukemia. CDR3s include the opening cysteine and the closing phenylalanine or tryptophan. The D gene is left open where the match is weak. Rows give clone size only sometimes, using once, few, many, or a class for an expanded clone.

D gene | J gene | V gene | CDR3 length | clone size | CDR3 DNA | CDR3 protein
- | TRBJ1-2 | TRBV10-2 | 13 | - | TGCGCCAGCAGTGATCTGGTGGACTATGGCTACACCTTC | CASSDLVDYGYTF
- | TRBJ1-5 | TRBV27 | 14 | once | TGTGCCAGCAGCGTGGACGGTAGCAATCAGCCCCAGCATTTT | CASSVDGSNQPQHF
- | TRBJ2-3 | TRBV5-5 | 14 | - | TGTGCCAGCAGCTTGGCCCCTGAGAAGGGCACGCAGTATTTT | CASSLAPEKGTQYF
- | TRBJ1-6 | TRBV5-5 | 17 | - | TGTGCCAGCAGCTTTGACACGGGGGGTATTTGGAATTCACCCCTCCACTTT | CASSFDTGGIWNSPLHF
TRBD1 | TRBJ2-7 | TRBV29-1 | 15 | - | TGCAGCGGTCGAACAGGGGGGACAGCGACTAACGAGCAGTACTTC | CSGRTGGTATNEQYF
TRBD1 | TRBJ2-1 | TRBV10-3 | 14 | once | TGTGCCATCATTTCCGGGACAGGGGGAGATGAGCAGTTCTTC | CAIISGTGGDEQFF
TRBD2 | TRBJ2-3 | TRBV9 | 16 | - | TGTGCCAGCAGCCCGACTAGCGGGGGGGCCGGAGATACGCAGTATTTT | CASSPTSGGAGDTQYF
- | TRBJ2-3 | TRBV9 | 14 | once | TGTGCCAGCAGCGTAGCGAGCGTCACAGATACGCAGTATTTT | CASSVASVTDTQYF
- | TRBJ1-5 | TRBV5-1 | 16 | once | TGCGCCAGCACTGCTTCTGTTGGGGCGCGGGGTCAGCCCCAGCATTTT | CASTASVGARGQPQHF
- | TRBJ2-5 | TRBV28 | 13 | - | TGTGCCAGCAGTATGGACAACCAAGAGACCCAGTACTTC | CASSMDNQETQYF
- | TRBJ2-1 | TRBV9 | 16 | - | TGTGCCAGCAGCGTAGGGGGTAGCCAGTCCTACAATGAGCAGTTCTTC | CASSVGGSQSYNEQFF